Listed below are T cell receptor beta chains from one sample, sequenced in a study of cytomegalovirus exposure and HLA in healthy donors. Clones were sequenced by immunoSEQ multiplex PCR, and TCRdb holds only the in-frame ones, with some missing. Of tens of thousands of clones in the sample, over 65% were seen once. Sequencing input: PBMCs. The receptors shown here come from a man between 40 and 49 years old in good health and CMV-seronegative. The CDR3 runs from the conserved cysteine through the conserved F or W. The D gene is left open where the match is weak. Part of the rows lack a size; the others show once, few, many or a class for expanded clones.

clone_size	d_call	v_call	j_call	cdr3_aa	cdr3_nt
-	TRBD1	TRBV6-1	TRBJ1-6	CASRRDSDNSPLHF	TGTGCCAGCCGACGGGACAGTGATAATTCACCCCTCCACTTT
-	TRBD2	TRBV7-2	TRBJ2-5	CASSLARGGRAGETQYF	TGTGCCAGCAGCTTAGCGCGAGGTGGGAGGGCCGGAGAGACCCAGTACTTC
once	TRBD1	TRBV20-1	TRBJ2-7	CSARDQRGLYF	TGCAGTGCTAGAGATCAGAGGGGGCTTTACTTC
-	TRBD2	TRBV4-2	TRBJ2-1	CASSRGLAGDHEQFF	TGTGCCAGCAGCCGGGGACTAGCGGGAGACCATGAGCAGTTCTTC
once	TRBD1	TRBV13	TRBJ2-7	CASSFGTGGTYEQYF	TGTGCCAGCAGCTTTGGGACAGGGGGTACCTACGAGCAGTACTTC
-	-	TRBV10-3	TRBJ2-7	CATSQGIHEQYF	TGTGCCACCAGCCAGGGGATCCACGAGCAGTACTTC
-	-	TRBV4-3	TRBJ2-3	CASSQALGSGTDTQYF	TGCGCCAGCAGCCAAGCCCTTGGGAGTGGCACAGATACGCAGTATTTT
once	TRBD2	TRBV4-1	TRBJ2-7	CASSQEGTTTYEQYF	TGCGCCAGCAGCCAAGAAGGGACTACCACCTACGAGCAGTACTTC
-	-	TRBV27	TRBJ1-2	CASSLRNPRGYGYTF	TGTGCCAGCAGTCTCCGGAACCCGCGGGGATATGGCTACACCTTC
-	-	TRBV30	TRBJ1-5	CAWSVGGGNQPQHF	TGTGCCTGGAGTGTTGGGGGCGGCAATCAGCCCCAGCATTTT
-	-	TRBV7-9	TRBJ2-1	CASSLDQGLYEQFF	TGTGCCAGCAGCTTAGATCAGGGGCTCTATGAGCAGTTCTTC
-	-	TRBV5-1	TRBJ2-1	CASSLVYGGNSYNEQFF	TGCGCCAGCAGCTTGGTATACGGCGGAAACTCCTACAATGAGCAGTTCTTC
-	TRBD1	TRBV27	TRBJ2-1	CASSLMTGVLNNEQFF	TGTGCCAGCAGTTTAATGACAGGGGTACTTAACAATGAGCAGTTCTTC
-	-	TRBV19	TRBJ1-5	CASTTRGYDQPQHF	TGTGCCAGTACCACCAGGGGTTATGATCAGCCCCAGCATTTT
-	TRBD1	TRBV7-8	TRBJ1-2	CASSLVFWQGESYGYTF	TGTGCCAGCAGCTTAGTTTTCTGGCAGGGGGAATCGTATGGCTACACCTTC
-	-	TRBV15	TRBJ1-5	CATSRDPGGNQPQHF	TGTGCCACCAGCAGAGATCCGGGGGGGAATCAGCCCCAGCATTTT
-	TRBD1	TRBV7-7	TRBJ2-3	CASSLGRDRPYSF	TGTGCTAGCAGCTTAGGCCGGGACAGGCCCTACTCTTTT
-	TRBD2	TRBV7-3	TRBJ2-1	CASSLTPGTSILYEQFF	TGTGCCAGCAGCTTAACCCCCGGGACTAGTATCCTCTATGAGCAGTTCTTC
-	-	TRBV29-1	TRBJ1-5	CSAPAQGSNQPQHF	TGCAGCGCTCCGGCACAGGGAAGCAATCAGCCCCAGCATTTT
-	-	TRBV4-3	TRBJ2-3	CASSQGTGLSTDTQYF	TGCGCCAGCAGCCAAGGGACTGGGCTGAGCACAGATACGCAGTATTTT
-	TRBD1	TRBV6-5	TRBJ1-1	CASSLKGAAEAFF	TGTGCCAGCAGTTTAAAGGGGGCGGCTGAAGCTTTCTTT
-	-	TRBV7-8	TRBJ1-2	CASSLSEQSYGYTF	TGTGCCAGCAGCTTATCGGAACAGTCATATGGCTACACCTTC
-	TRBD2	TRBV19	TRBJ2-5	CASRLAGGGETQYF	TGTGCCAGCCGCCTAGCGGGAGGGGGTGAGACCCAGTACTTC
-	TRBD1	TRBV28	TRBJ1-2	CASTLTGGAYRYGYTF	TGTGCCAGCACCCTAACAGGGGGCGCGTATCGCTATGGCTACACCTTC
-	-	TRBV5-1	TRBJ2-7	CASSFRGYEQYF	TGCGCCAGCAGCTTCCGGGGTTACGAGCAGTACTTC
-	TRBD2	TRBV27	TRBJ2-2	CASSSVAGGPGELFF	TGTGCCAGCAGTTCAGTAGCGGGAGGGCCCGGGGAGCTGTTTTTT
-	TRBD2	TRBV5-8	TRBJ2-1	CASSLNLAGVNEQFF	TGTGCCAGCAGCTTGAATCTAGCGGGAGTTAATGAGCAGTTCTTC
few	-	TRBV4-2	TRBJ2-1	CASSPGWTYNEQFF	TGTGCCAGCAGCCCGGGGTGGACCTACAATGAGCAGTTCTTC
few	TRBD2	TRBV5-1	TRBJ2-1	CASKILADNNEQFF	TGCGCCAGCAAGATACTAGCGGATAACAATGAGCAGTTCTTC
-	-	TRBV30	TRBJ1-2	CACPQGQGLFGYTF	TGTGCCTGCCCTCAGGGGCAGGGATTGTTTGGCTACACCTTC
-	-	TRBV23-1	TRBJ1-5	CAVGGEQPQHF	TGCGCCGTAGGGGGGGAGCAGCCCCAGCATTTT
-	-	TRBV28	TRBJ2-1	CATTGGARGNEQFF	TGTGCCACCACTGGGGGGGCGAGGGGCAATGAGCAGTTCTTC
-	TRBD1	TRBV29-1	TRBJ2-7	CSVSGTGSGEQYF	TGCAGCGTTTCCGGGACAGGGTCCGGCGAGCAGTACTTC
-	TRBD1	TRBV7-9	TRBJ2-7	CASSPLVQGAREQYF	TGTGCCAGCAGCCCCTTGGTTCAGGGGGCGCGCGAGCAGTACTTC
-	-	TRBV29-1	TRBJ1-1	CSSEQAARQTSDTEAFF	TGCAGCTCAGAACAGGCGGCTAGACAGACTAGCGACACTGAAGCTTTCTTT
once	TRBD2	TRBV10-1	TRBJ2-1	CASSESTAAGPYNEQFF	TGCGCCAGCAGTGAGTCGACGGCAGCGGGACCATACAATGAGCAGTTCTTC
-	TRBD1	TRBV2	TRBJ2-5	CASRGTGLAGETQYF	TGTGCCAGCAGGGGGACAGGGCTTGCGGGGGAGACCCAGTACTTC
-	TRBD2	TRBV9	TRBJ2-3	CASSGEGLAYTDTQYF	TGTGCCAGCAGCGGGGAGGGACTAGCCTACACAGATACGCAGTATTTT
-	-	TRBV11-1	TRBJ2-7	CASRSRDEQYF	TGTGCCAGCAGAAGTCGGGACGAGCAGTACTTC
-	TRBD2	TRBV7-3	TRBJ2-1	CASSARTSGSPYNEQFF	TGTGCCAGCAGCGCCAGGACTAGCGGGAGCCCCTACAATGAGCAGTTCTTC